The rows below give T cell receptor beta chains drawn from one sample of a study of blood T cell repertoires in COVID-19. Sequenced by immunoSEQ multiplex PCR; TCRdb stores in-frame clones only, minus some. The data show about 200,000 clones, about 82% seen once. The sequenced sample was PBMCs or T cells enriched from blood (not recorded which). These receptors all stem from a man aged 40-50 years with acute COVID-19. CDR3s include the opening cysteine and the closing phenylalanine or tryptophan. The D gene is left open where the match is weak. The size field is filled for only some rows; it gives once, few, many or a size class.

size	V	D	J	CDR3	DNA
once	TRBV4-3	TRBD1	TRBJ1-3	CASSPRGWTGMGNTIYF	TGCGCCAGCAGCCCACGGGGGTGGACAGGGATGGGAAACACCATATATTTT
.	TRBV7-9	TRBD1	TRBJ1-2	CASSLTGENGYTF	TGTGCCAGCAGTCTTACAGGGGAAAACGGCTACACCTTC
.	TRBV3-1/TRBV3-2	TRBD2	TRBJ2-3	CASSHHLAGVDTQYF	TGTGCCAGCAGCCATCACTTAGCGGGAGTAGATACGCAGTATTTT
.	TRBV28	TRBD2	TRBJ2-7	CASSSPGAGSSYEQYF	TGTGCCAGCAGTTCCCCGGGAGCGGGGAGCTCCTACGAGCAGTACTTC
few	TRBV11-2	TRBD2	TRBJ2-1	CASSLDLTGDYGGRFF	TGTGCCAGCAGCTTAGATCTAACGGGGGACTACGGTGGGCGGTTCTTC
.	TRBV2	.	TRBJ2-2	CASSFGGPVGELFF	TGTGCCAGCAGTTTTGGAGGGCCCGTCGGGGAGCTGTTTTTT
.	TRBV28	.	TRBJ1-2	CASSFLDYGYTF	TGTGCCAGCAGTTTTCTCGACTATGGCTACACCTTC
.	TRBV18	.	TRBJ1-1	CASSLSASNTEAFF	TGTGCCAGCTCTCTGTCAGCGTCGAACACTGAAGCTTTCTTT
.	TRBV9	TRBD1	TRBJ1-1	CASSVGTGGYAEAFF	TGTGCCAGCAGCGTCGGGACAGGGGGATACGCTGAAGCTTTCTTT
.	TRBV3-1/TRBV3-2	.	TRBJ1-2	CASSQARFGYTF	TGTGCCAGCAGCCAAGCTCGGTTCGGCTACACCTTC
.	TRBV5-1	.	TRBJ1-3	CASSSSSSGNTIYF	TGCGCCAGCAGCTCCTCTTCCTCTGGAAACACCATATATTTT
.	TRBV5-1	.	TRBJ2-1	CASRLYNEQFF	TGCGCCAGCAGACTCTACAATGAGCAGTTCTTC
.	TRBV7-2	.	TRBJ2-2	CASSAQGTGELFF	TGTGCCAGCAGCGCCCAGGGCACCGGGGAGCTGTTTTTT
few	TRBV19	TRBD1	TRBJ1-1	CASSILPRTGWNTEAFF	TGTGCCAGTAGTATTTTGCCCCGGACAGGGTGGAACACTGAAGCTTTCTTT
few	TRBV27	TRBD1	TRBJ2-7	CASGQGVAYEQYF	TGTGCCAGTGGCCAGGGGGTTGCCTACGAGCAGTACTTC
.	TRBV20-1	.	TRBJ2-7	CSALGAREQYF	TGCAGTGCGCTAGGTGCCCGCGAGCAGTACTTC
.	TRBV27	.	TRBJ1-6	CANVQQEQNSPLHF	TGTGCCAACGTTCAACAGGAACAAAATTCACCCCTCCACTTT
.	TRBV28	TRBD1	TRBJ2-6	CASSWTGGRAGANVLTF	TGTGCCAGCAGTTGGACAGGGGGACGGGCTGGGGCCAACGTCCTGACTTTC
once	TRBV5-1	.	TRBJ1-4	CASSPEGQRRGPLFF	TGCGCCAGCAGCCCCGAAGGACAGAGGCGGGGGCCCTTGTTTTTT
.	TRBV18	TRBD2	TRBJ2-7	CASSPNGRGSEQYF	TGTGCCAGCTCACCCAACGGGCGCGGGAGTGAGCAGTACTTC
.	TRBV7-9	.	TRBJ1-5	CASSLQVNQPQHF	TGTGCCAGCAGCTTGCAGGTCAATCAGCCCCAGCATTTT
few	TRBV5-1	.	TRBJ1-5	CASSSSRVMDQPQHF	TGCGCCAGCAGCTCATCCCGGGTCATGGATCAGCCCCAGCATTTT
.	TRBV5-1	TRBD1	TRBJ1-4	CASSPGTGNEKLFF	TGCGCCAGCAGCCCCGGGACAGGGAATGAAAAACTGTTTTTT
few	TRBV28	TRBD1	TRBJ2-7	CASSSWDRGPSYEQYF	TGTGCCAGCAGTTCCTGGGACAGGGGTCCTTCCTACGAGCAGTACTTC
.	TRBV30	TRBD1	TRBJ2-3	CAWSVLGGGTDTQYF	TGTGCCTGGAGTGTACTAGGGGGCGGAACTGATACGCAGTATTTT
.	TRBV7-9	TRBD2	TRBJ2-7	CASSLSHGTRYYEQYF	TGTGCCAGCAGCTTAAGTCACGGGACTAGGTACTACGAGCAGTACTTC
.	TRBV4-2	TRBD2	TRBJ2-3	CASSHSPGLEVDTQYF	TGTGCCAGCAGCCACTCTCCGGGACTAGAGGTAGATACGCAGTATTTT
.	TRBV10-3	TRBD2	TRBJ2-3	CATQGLAGDPDTQYF	TGTGCCACCCAAGGACTAGCGGGAGACCCAGATACGCAGTATTTT
.	TRBV2	.	TRBJ1-3	CASRGLSGNTIYF	TGTGCCAGCAGGGGACTTTCTGGAAACACCATATATTTT
.	TRBV5-6	.	TRBJ2-7	CASSQRSGGNEQYF	TGTGCCAGCAGCCAAAGGAGTGGGGGGAACGAGCAGTACTTC
.	TRBV5-1	TRBD1	TRBJ1-4	CASSYRGPGEKLFF	TGCGCCAGCAGCTACAGGGGACCAGGCGAAAAACTGTTTTTT
.	TRBV18	TRBD1	TRBJ1-3	CASSVRGGDPGNTIYF	TGTGCCAGCTCAGTAAGAGGGGGCGATCCTGGAAACACCATATATTTT
.	TRBV4-2	TRBD1	TRBJ2-7	CASSQGGQENEQYF	TGTGCCAGCAGCCAGGGGGGACAGGAAAACGAGCAGTACTTC
.	TRBV29-1	.	TRBJ2-5	CSVVERVGETQYF	TGCAGCGTTGTCGAGCGGGTGGGGGAGACCCAGTACTTC
.	TRBV6-5	.	TRBJ1-5	CASSYEGNQPQHF	TGTGCCAGCAGTTACGAGGGTAATCAGCCCCAGCATTTT
.	TRBV25-1	.	TRBJ1-6	CASSELVRSNSPLHF	TGTGCCAGCAGTGAATTGGTCAGGTCGAATTCACCCCTCCACTTT
.	TRBV11-2	TRBD1	TRBJ1-2	CASSFLTGPNYGYTF	TGTGCCAGCAGCTTTTTGACAGGGCCTAACTATGGCTACACCTTC
.	TRBV28	TRBD1	TRBJ1-2	CASSSGQANYGYTF	TGTGCCAGCAGTTCCGGACAGGCTAACTATGGCTACACCTTC
.	TRBV7-2	.	TRBJ1-5	CASSTGRSNQPQHF	TGTGCCAGCAGCACCGGGAGGAGCAATCAGCCCCAGCATTTT
.	TRBV2	TRBD1	TRBJ1-6	CASRGQGNSPLHF	TGTGCCAGCAGAGGACAGGGGAATTCACCCCTCCACTTT
.	TRBV6-5	TRBD1	TRBJ1-2	CASSPHRGDFGYTF	TGTGCCAGCAGTCCCCACAGGGGGGACTTTGGCTACACCTTC
.	TRBV27	TRBD1	TRBJ2-7	CASSFLGQVYEQYF	TGTGCCAGCAGTTTTTTGGGACAGGTCTACGAGCAGTACTTC
.	TRBV27	.	TRBJ2-1	CASSLMVASSNEQFF	TGTGCCAGCAGTTTGATGGTAGCTTCCTCCAATGAGCAGTTCTTC
.	TRBV7-8	.	TRBJ1-4	CASSLSRNFEKLFF	TGTGCCAGCAGCCTCTCTCGTAATTTTGAAAAACTGTTTTTT
.	TRBV2	TRBD2	TRBJ2-2	CASGQREGTGELFF	TGTGCCAGTGGGCAGCGGGAGGGCACCGGGGAGCTGTTTTTT
once	TRBV19	.	TRBJ2-2	CASSITGGSRELFF	TGTGCCAGTAGTATTACTGGAGGTTCGAGGGAGCTGTTTTTT
.	TRBV3-1/TRBV3-2	.	TRBJ2-1	CASSYGQGFYNEQFF	TGTGCCAGCAGCTACGGGCAGGGATTCTACAATGAGCAGTTCTTC
.	TRBV10-3	TRBD1	TRBJ2-7	CAISETGDHYEQYF	TGTGCCATCAGTGAGACAGGGGATCACTACGAGCAGTACTTC
.	TRBV20-1	.	TRBJ1-1	CSAQGPGGAFF	TGCAGTGCCCAAGGACCCGGAGGGGCTTTCTTT
.	TRBV6-2/TRBV6-3	.	TRBJ2-2	CASSYKVPEAGELFF	TGTGCCAGCAGTTACAAAGTCCCTGAGGCCGGGGAGCTGTTTTTT